The source of this T cell receptor (beta chain) is a study of blood T cell repertoires in COVID-19. The wider study: Samples came from the United States, Italy and Spain, spanning acute and convalescent COVID-19. The analysed material was cDNA or gDNA that came from T cells, B-cell-depleted T cells, or PBMCs.

Germline V gives CDR1 SGDLS, CDR2 YYNGEE. The CDR3 runs to 21 residues. Trimming removed 3 bases from V and 3 bases from J, with 33 bases in between. Original processing methods: Reference gene primer amplification in the assay estimated nucleated cell counts. The method was immunoSEQ multiplex PCR; TCRdb's version includes in-frame clones alone and lacks a portion of them. Clone size and V and J calls were adopted from that table, with D and trimming inferred from the DNA. The data contain some 200,000 clones, more than 80% of them singletons. The specimen sequenced was PBMCs or T cells enriched from blood (not recorded which). This sequence joins TRBV9 and TRBJ1-1; perhaps TRBD1 as D (5 bases). The sequence derives from a woman aged 40 to 50 with acute COVID-19. This CDR3 is CASSAAPGGGGTVRRDTEAFF. CDR3 DNA sequence: TGTGCCAGCAGCGCCGCCCCGGGTGGGGGGGGAACCGTGCGAAGGGACACTGAAGCTTTCTTT. Looking up the rest from reference TRBV9 and TRBJ1-1 gives the full variable domain: DSGVTQTPKHLITATGQRVTLRCSPRSGDLSVYWYQQSLDQGLQFLIQYYNGEERAKGNILERFSAQQFPDLHSELNLSSLELGDSALYFCASSAAPGGGGTVRRDTEAFFGQGTRLTVV.